This T cell receptor (beta chain) was identified during a study of cytotoxic CD8 clonotypes in ibrutinib-treated CLL listed by TCRdb under 2021. Regarding the study in general: In this cohort, over 14 patients were treatment-naive and about ten were relapsed/refractory, while around 17 had unmutated IGHV. Responses were partial in some 24 patients and complete in 2; after median around 65 months follow-up, 14 stayed in remission and roughly twelve progressed. Response samples were taken after a median of 12 months on treatment, ranging from about 6 to 36 months. Every sample from remission and from progressive disease was obtained while the patients were still on ibrutinib. Of the 90 or so participants in the trial, about two dozen had longitudinal samples available. An average of roughly 270,000 productive templates and approximately 91,000 productive rearrangements was obtained per sample. Cryopreserved peripheral blood mononuclear cells were collected at three points: before therapy, at response, and at either sustained remission or disease progression. The research as a whole found: Public clonotypes were rare and either contracted or stayed stable during treatment, and the rise in clonality at ibrutinib response reflected the expansion of private clonotypes. Lymph node repertoires were not examined, and the timing of sampling was not matched between patients in sustained remission and those whose disease progressed. Clonality rose at ibrutinib response, remained stable during sustained remission, and dropped back toward baseline at progression. At baseline, clonality was higher than in age-matched healthy donors and showed a strong correlation with circulating CD8+ T-cell counts.

V is cut by 6 bases and J by 0 bases, and the space between the germline ends is 11 bases. CDR1 is given as MDHEN and CDR2 as SYDVKM, both from the germline V gene. The CDR3 runs 14 residues from the cysteine to the phenylalanine. Just CDR3 DNA is preserved here, 42 bases in frame from base 1. On a MiSeq, deep resolution sequencing aimed for a depth between 1 in 1 million and 1 in 200,000 T cells, with each clonotype covered approximately 9.2x on average. The immunoSEQ hsTCRB Kit was used to generate the TCR beta libraries. Turning to the authors' computational methods: The data were analyzed with ImmunoSEQ Analyzer and ImmunoSEQ Data Assistant, and V, D and J gene assignments followed IMGT definitions. Clonality was computed as one minus normalized Shannon entropy of productive rearrangement frequencies, ranging from 0 to 1. Only overrepresented clonotypes making up at least 0.05% of the repertoire of each patient were included in the public clonotype analysis. Repertoires from 10 to 15 age-matched healthy donors in immuneACCESS were used as clonality controls. TCRdb's version of the immuneACCESS table is confined to in-frame rearrangements and falls short of the full clone set. An unresolved V gene accounts for under half of the shortfall where checked; the remainder is of unknown origin. V and J calls and clone size come straight from that table; D and trimming were deduced from the DNA. Here the sample has 130,000 or so clones; 70% to 85% occur a single time. The ten largest clones add up to approximately 27% of the sample.

About this clone itself: What antigen it recognizes has not been identified. The record has no base qualities; no much larger clone is one base away.

This sample's time point label indicates: eleven to twelve months on ibrutinib. For TCR beta library preparation, about 2.1 micrograms of genomic DNA were extracted from the cryopreserved PBMCs. Longitudinal blood samples from CLL patients on ibrutinib monotherapy underwent high-throughput TCR beta sequencing. The patients were enrolled in a single-center, open-label phase 2 trial of ibrutinib monotherapy. The receptor chain draws on TRBV28 and TRBJ1-1; the D gene is not confidently resolved. The specimen was PBMCs, collected after 12 months of ibrutinib treatment. The sequence was collected from a human donor with chronic lymphocytic leukemia. The CDR3 reads CASRPTIMNTEAFF. The DNA sequence is given as TGTGCCAGCAGGCCAACAATCATGAACACTGAAGCTTTCTTT.